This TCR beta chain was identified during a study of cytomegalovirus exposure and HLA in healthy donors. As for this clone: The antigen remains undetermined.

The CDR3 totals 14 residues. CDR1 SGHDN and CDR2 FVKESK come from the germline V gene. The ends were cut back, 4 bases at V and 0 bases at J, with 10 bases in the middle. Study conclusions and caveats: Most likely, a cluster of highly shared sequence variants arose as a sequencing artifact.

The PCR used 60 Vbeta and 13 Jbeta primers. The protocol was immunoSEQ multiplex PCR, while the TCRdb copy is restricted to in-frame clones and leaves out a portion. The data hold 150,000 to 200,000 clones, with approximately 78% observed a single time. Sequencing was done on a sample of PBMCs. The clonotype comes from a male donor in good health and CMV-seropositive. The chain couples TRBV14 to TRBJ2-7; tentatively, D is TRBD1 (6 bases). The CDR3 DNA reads TGTGCCAGCAGCCTTACAGGGAGCTCCTACGAGCAGTACTTC. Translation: CASSLTGSSYEQYF.